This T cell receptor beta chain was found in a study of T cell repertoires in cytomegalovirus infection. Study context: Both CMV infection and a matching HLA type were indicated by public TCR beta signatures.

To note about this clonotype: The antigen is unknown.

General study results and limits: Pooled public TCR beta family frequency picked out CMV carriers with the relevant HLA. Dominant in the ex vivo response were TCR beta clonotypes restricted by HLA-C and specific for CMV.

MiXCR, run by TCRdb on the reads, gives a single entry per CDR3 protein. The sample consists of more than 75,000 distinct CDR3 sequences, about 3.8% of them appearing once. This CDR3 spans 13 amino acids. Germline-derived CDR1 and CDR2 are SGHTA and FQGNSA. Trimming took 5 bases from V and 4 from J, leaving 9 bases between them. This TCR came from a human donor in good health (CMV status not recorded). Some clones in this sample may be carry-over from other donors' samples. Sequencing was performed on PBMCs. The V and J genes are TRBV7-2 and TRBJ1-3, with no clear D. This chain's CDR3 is CASSRQIGNTIYF. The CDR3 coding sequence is TGTGCCAGCAGCAGACAAATAGGAAACACCATATATTTT.